This T cell receptor beta chain was recorded in a study of regulatory T cells in long-lasting Graves disease. Whole-study context: Treatment with antithyroid drugs for over 5 years, together with positive TSH receptor antibodies, meant persistent Graves' disease.

Findings and caveats of the study: The study found lower TCR diversity in persistent Graves' patients than in newly diagnosed ones. Relative to new patients (966), persistent patients exhibited greater sharing of public clonotypes (more than 2,500). Persistent disease samples used TRBV28, TRBJ1-2 and TRBJ2-5 preferentially.

Germline V CDR1 and CDR2: SGHAT, FQNNGV. The junction had 9 bases not matched to a gene; V was cut back by 5 bases and J by 2 bases. This CDR3 has 16 residues. Time point defined: persistent/refractory GD, antithyroid drugs over 5 years with positive TRAb. PBMC RNA was the source of the TCR library. This clonotype appeared many times. Its antigen is undetermined. Arm-PCR of CDR3 regions with iRepertoire HTBI primers generated TCR beta libraries. TCRdb ran MiXCR on the multiplex PCR reads and lists one entry per CDR3 protein. Seen here are 600,000 to 800,000 distinct CDR3 sequences, around 30% observed once, and the top ten hold around 40%.

Source: peripheral blood mononuclear cells (PBMCs), taken when the disease was refractory, from a patient treated with antithyroid drugs. The sequence derives from a female donor with Graves disease. V and J are TRBV11-2 and TRBJ2-7; 10 nucleotides align to TRBD1. The CDR3, as DNA: TGTGCCAGCAGCCCCTCCGGACAGGGGGGCCCCTACGAGCAGTACTTC. Amino acids: CASSPSGQGGPYEQYF.